This T cell receptor (beta chain) was recovered during a study of CD8 T cells in ankylosing spondylitis. TCRdb ran MiXCR on the 5' RACE reads and lists one entry per CDR3 protein. The repertoire includes approximately 540,000 distinct CDR3 sequences, 10% to 15% of them detected once, and under 7.5% sits in the top ten. Whole-study findings and limits: A TCR beta motif made of several highly homologous variants seemed typical of ankylosing spondylitis blood.

Concerning this clonotype: Its antigen is currently unknown. At one of its ends the junction is not consistent with the germline gene, which may arise from a read error.

This CDR3 is 15 amino acids long. CDR1 and CDR2 from the germline V gene are MNHNS and SASEGT. Sequenced material: blood, either unsorted or a sorted T cell fraction (not recorded which). The TCR sequence derives from a male donor with ankylosing spondylitis. The genes are TRBV6-1 and TRBJ2-7; D is possibly TRBD1 or TRBD2 (5 bases each). The DNA of the CDR3 is TGTGCCAGCAGTGAAGCTCCGGGACGGAACTACGAGCACTACTTC. As protein: CASSEAPGRNYEHYF.